This T cell receptor beta chain was retrieved from a study of shared clonotypes between healthy human individuals (dated by TCRdb to 2018 to 2021). Context from the whole study: The cohort included a few men and two women between 18 and 49 years of age. Between about 0.94 and 8.9 billion PBMCs per donor were obtained by leukapheresis. Blood TCR repertoires of five healthy adults were deeply sequenced to estimate repertoire size and the extent of clonotype sharing between individuals. To increase sequencing depth and limit assay-specific biases, different laboratories used diverse techniques to prepare libraries and sequence TCR repertoires. Per donor, three plates each were used for CD4 naive and CD4 memory, two for CD8 naive, and one for CD8 memory.

Using the deep immunoSEQ assay, TCR CDR3 regions were amplified from genomic DNA by multiplex PCR. Extracted genomic DNA from each cell subset was spread evenly across all wells of several immunoSEQ 96-well plates, with each plate serving as a replicate. For sorted subsets, roughly 200 ng of genomic DNA, equivalent to about 30,000 T cell genomes, went into each replicate PCR. Purified libraries were quantified with a Qubit 3.0 fluorometer, sized on a Bioanalyzer 2100, and re-quantified with the KAPA Library Quantification kit. Every immunoSEQ 96-well plate was sequenced on a dedicated single-read 150-cycle Illumina NextSeq 550 flow cell. In the original analysis: The immunoSEQ output contained only junctional sequences without quality scores, so filtering could not match that applied to full-length reads. Sequences were annotated with PyIR, a Python wrapper for IgBLAST v1.9, and V/J genes and CDR3 were assigned using IMGT germline references. Reads with weak V/J assignments (E-value above 1e-6), missing CDR3, stop codons, out-of-frame junctions, or ambiguous translated residues were removed. V3J clonotypes were defined as sequences sharing the same inferred V gene, J gene, and CDR3 amino acid sequence. The percentage overlap between two repertoires was calculated by dividing the number of shared unique clonotypes by the size of the smaller repertoire. RTK rarefaction, the Chao1 estimator, and Recon v2.1 estimates of unobserved clonotypes were used to assess repertoire richness. Generation probabilities were computed with OLGA for all TCRbeta clonotypes obtained by the gDNA method from a few donors. In its TCRdb copy, this immuneACCESS table keeps in-frame sequences only and misses some clones. Where compared with another copy, unresolved V genes explain less than half of these, and the others have no known cause. The D gene and trimming were derived from the DNA, and the V and J assignments and clone size from that table. The sample contains about 710,000 clones, around 70% of them found a single time. Of the sample, under 2% is held by the ten largest clones.

The CDR3 sequence holds 15 residues, the cysteine and phenylalanine included. Solely the CDR3 DNA is kept, with 45 bases framed from the first base. CDR1 is given as MNHEY and CDR2 as SMNVEV, both from the germline V gene (reference sequence). Between the V and J ends, shortened by 3 bases and 2 bases respectively, the junction contains 13 bases. Donors were healthy HIV-negative adults with no recently reported acute infections or vaccinations. All donors were Caucasian adults living in Nashville, Tennessee, USA. CD4+ T cells were enriched through magnetic negative selection, after which naive cells were positively selected on CD45RA and the remaining negative fraction served as the memory subset. After blood collection by leukapheresis, PBMCs were isolated using Ficoll-Histopaque density gradient centrifugation and then cryopreserved in the vapor phase of liquid nitrogen. Purity and quantity of every magnetically sorted T cell population were checked by analytical flow cytometry. Genomic DNA was isolated from each sorted fraction and quantified by UV absorbance on a Nanodrop 2000c.

Overall results and qualifications from the work: Estimated clonotype richness was generally larger for naive than for memory subsets. Clonotypes shared by all four sorted-subset donors showed higher generation probabilities than non-shared clonotypes. Because the study included only a small number of donors, the genetic and exposure-history diversity represented was limited. Incomplete sequencing was indicated by rarefaction of sorted-subset datasets, despite the large sequencing depth. Sampling was restricted to blood, and TCR repertoires in tissues likely differ from the TCR repertoires found in blood. Sharing across several donors was observed for around 4.8% of naive CD4, 3% to 4% of naive CD8, 2% to 2.5% of memory CD4, and roughly 0.4% of memory CD8 clonotypes. Based on pairwise subsampling, the degree of clonotype sharing among donors was expected to be affected by sequencing depth.

This clone was observed a single time. The clone's antigen remains unknown. Base qualities are not provided; no much larger clone lies one nucleotide away. This TCR was sampled from a woman under 40 in good health. The chain was built from TRBV27 and TRBJ1-1; TRBD1 could be the D gene, as 5 bases match. The specimen was memory CD4+ T cells sorted from blood. The sample's cell subset or site label is to be understood as: CD45RA-negative fraction. CDR3 protein: CASSFMYRRNTEAFF. The DNA is as follows: TGTGCCAGCAGTTTTATGTACAGGAGAAACACTGAAGCTTTCTTT.